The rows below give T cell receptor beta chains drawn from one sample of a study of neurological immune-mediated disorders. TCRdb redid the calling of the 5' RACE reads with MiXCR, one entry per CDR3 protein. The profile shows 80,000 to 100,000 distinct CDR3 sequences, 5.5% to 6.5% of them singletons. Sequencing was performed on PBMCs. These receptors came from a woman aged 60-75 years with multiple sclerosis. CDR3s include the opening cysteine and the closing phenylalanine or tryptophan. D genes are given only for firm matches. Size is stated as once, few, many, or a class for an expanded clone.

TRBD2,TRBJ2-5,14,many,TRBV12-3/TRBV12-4,TGTGCCAGCAGTTACAGGACTAGCGGAGAGACCCAGTACTTC,CASSYRTSGETQYF
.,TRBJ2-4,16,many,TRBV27,TGTGCCAGCAGTTTATGGACCGAGCTAGCCAAAAACATTCAGTACTTC,CASSLWTELAKNIQYF
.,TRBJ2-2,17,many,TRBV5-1,TGCGCCAGCAGCCTGGGGCGAAGGGGCGCGGGCACCGGGGAGCTGTTTTTT,CASSLGRRGAGTGELFF
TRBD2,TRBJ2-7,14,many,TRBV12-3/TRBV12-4,TGTGCCAGCACCCGACTAGCGGGGGGTTACGAGCAGTACTTC,CASTRLAGGYEQYF
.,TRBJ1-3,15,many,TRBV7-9,TGTGCCAGCAGCTGGGCAAAGGGCACTGGAAACACCATATATTTT,CASSWAKGTGNTIYF
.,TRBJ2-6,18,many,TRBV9,TGTGCCAGCAGTCCCAGGACTACAGCCCAGATTGGGGCCAACGTCCTGACTTTC,CASSPRTTAQIGANVLTF
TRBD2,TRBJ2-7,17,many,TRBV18,TGTGCCAGCTCACCAATGGGGCGGGGGGCGAGCTCCTACGAGCAGTACTTC,CASSPMGRGASSYEQYF
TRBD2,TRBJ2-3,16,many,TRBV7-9,TGTGCCAGCAGCTTAGATGGCGGGGGGGCCACGAATACGCAGTATTTT,CASSLDGGGATNTQYF
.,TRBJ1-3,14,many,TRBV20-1,TGCAGTGCCGGGCGCGACGGGAGGGGAAACACCATATATTTT,CSAGRDGRGNTIYF
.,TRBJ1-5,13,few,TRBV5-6,TGTGCCAGCAGCTTAGCAGGGACTCAGCCCCAGCATTTT,CASSLAGTQPQHF
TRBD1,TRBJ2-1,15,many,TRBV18,TGTGCCAGCTCAGGGGAGACGACAGGGCGCAATGAGCAGTTCTTC,CASSGETTGRNEQFF
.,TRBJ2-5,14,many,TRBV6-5,TGTGCCAGCAGTTACGATGGTAGCGCGCAGACCCAGTACTTC,CASSYDGSAQTQYF
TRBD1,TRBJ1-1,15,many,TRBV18,TGTGCCAGCTCACCTCGACAGGGGACTGATACTGAAGCTTTCTTT,CASSPRQGTDTEAFF
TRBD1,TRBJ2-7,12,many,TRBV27,TGTGCCACCGAGACAGGGTTCTTCGAGCAGTACTTC,CATETGFFEQYF